Below are 2 T cell receptor beta chains sequenced from a single sample in a study of blood T cell repertoires in COVID-19. TCRdb's table, derived via immunoSEQ multiplex PCR, lists solely in-frame clones and lacks some. The profile shows hundreds of thousands of clones, approximately 88% of them singletons. The sequenced material came from peripheral blood. The origin of the receptors is a man in his forties or fifties with acute or convalescent COVID-19.

This chain joins TRBV5-1 and TRBJ2-5; D not certain. Trimming took 4 bases from V and 5 from J, leaving 12 bases between them. Germline V gene lookup returns CDR1 SGHRS and CDR2 YFSETQ. The CDR3 contains 13 residues. The CDR3 spells CASSVDSGETQYF. CDR3 bases: TGCGCCAGCAGCGTTGACTCCGGCGAGACCCAGTACTTC.

This clone was picked up a small number of times. This CDR3 reads CASTATGSLEQYF. CDR3 nucleotide sequence: TGTGCCAGTACTGCGACAGGATCTTTGGAGCAGTACTTC. The chain has TRBV19 and TRBJ2-7; weak D call: TRBD1 (6 bases). The CDR3 runs to 13 residues. Germline CDR1 and CDR2: LNHDA and SQIVND (reference sequence). With 7 bases removed from V and 7 bases from J, the gap between germline ends came to 17 bases.